A selection of T cell receptor beta chains follows, all from one sample in a study of OX40 agonist ivuxolimab in advanced cancers. TCRdb's copy holds only in-frame clones and misses some; the assay was immunoSEQ multiplex PCR. The data hold approximately 20,000 clones, with 76% observed a single time. The specimen comprised CD4+ or CD8+ T cells sorted from blood, sampled in a trial of the OX40 agonist ivuxolimab. Every receptor here comes from an adult with an advanced solid tumor such as melanoma, head and neck, liver or kidney cancer. Each CDR3 is given with its conserved first and last residue. A D gene is named only where the DNA matches it firmly. The size field is filled for only some rows; it gives once, few, many or a size class.

TRBV5-1	TRBD1	-	TRBJ1-6	TGCGCCAGCAGCACGGGACAGGGGGCCGTCTATAATTCACCCCTCCACTTT	CASSTGQGAVYNSPLHF
TRBV30	-	-	TRBJ1-4	TGTGCCTGGAGTGTTCGTTCCATCGGAGCTGAAAAACTGTTTTTT	CAWSVRSIGAEKLFF
TRBV30	-	-	TRBJ2-5	TGTGCCTGGAGTTTCCAGGGTGGGACCCAGTACTTC	CAWSFQGGTQYF
TRBV5-8	TRBD2	-	TRBJ2-7	TGTGCCAGCAGCCTACCGGGAGGCGAGACCTACGAGCAGTACTTC	CASSLPGGETYEQYF
TRBV5-6	-	-	TRBJ1-2	TGTGCCAGCAGCTTGGCTCGGACGAAAGGGGGAAGAGGCTACACCTTC	CASSLARTKGGRGYTF
TRBV27	TRBD1	-	TRBJ2-1	TGTGCCAGCAGTTTGAGACAGGGAATTGGTGAGCAGTTCTTC	CASSLRQGIGEQFF
TRBV19	-	-	TRBJ2-3	TGTGCCAGCACGATGGACACAGATACGCAGTATTTT	CASTMDTDTQYF
TRBV5-1	-	-	TRBJ2-3	TGCGCCAGCAGCTCGCTCGGGCATCAAGATACGCAGTATTTT	CASSSLGHQDTQYF
TRBV7-2	-	-	TRBJ2-3	TGTGCCAGCAGCTTAGACCGGGCAGATACGCAGTATTTT	CASSLDRADTQYF
TRBV10-3	TRBD1	-	TRBJ1-6	TGTGCCATCAGTGAGACGACAGGGGGCAATGTCTCACCCCTCCACTTT	CAISETTGGNVSPLHF
TRBV10-1	-	-	TRBJ1-1	TGCGCCAGCAGTGGGACCAGGGAGGGGACTGAAGCTTTCTTT	CASSGTREGTEAFF
TRBV5-1	TRBD1	-	TRBJ1-4	TGCGCCAGCAGCCTCATCCCCCCCGGCAGGGGGAATAATGAAAAACTGTTTTTT	CASSLIPPGRGNNEKLFF
TRBV5-1	-	-	TRBJ2-7	TGCGCCAGCAGCTTAGAACGTAAACCCTACGAGCAGTACTTC	CASSLERKPYEQYF
TRBV7-6	-	few	TRBJ1-6	TGTGCCAGCAGCGTGGGGGATACGAATTCACCCCTCCACTTT	CASSVGDTNSPLHF
TRBV18	TRBD1	-	TRBJ1-2	TGTGCCAGCTCATTCATAGTCGGACAGGGCGATTCTAGGAAAGGCTACACCTTC	CASSFIVGQGDSRKGYTF